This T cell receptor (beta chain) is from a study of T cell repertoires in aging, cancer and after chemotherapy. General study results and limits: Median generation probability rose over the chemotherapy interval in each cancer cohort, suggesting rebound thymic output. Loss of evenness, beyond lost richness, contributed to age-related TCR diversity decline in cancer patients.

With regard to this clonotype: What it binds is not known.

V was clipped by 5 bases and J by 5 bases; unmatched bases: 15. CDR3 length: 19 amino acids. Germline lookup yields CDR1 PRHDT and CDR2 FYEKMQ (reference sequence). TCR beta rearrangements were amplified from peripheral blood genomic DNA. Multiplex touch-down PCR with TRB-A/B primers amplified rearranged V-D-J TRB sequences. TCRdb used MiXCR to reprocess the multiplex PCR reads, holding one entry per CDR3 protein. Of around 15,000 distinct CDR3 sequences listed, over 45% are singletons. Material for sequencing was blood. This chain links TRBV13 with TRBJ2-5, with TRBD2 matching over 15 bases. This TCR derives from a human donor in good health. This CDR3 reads CASSLHPTGTSGRRETQYF. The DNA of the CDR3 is TGTGCCAGCAGCCTCCACCCCACCGGGACTAGCGGGAGGCGGGAGACCCAGTACTTC.